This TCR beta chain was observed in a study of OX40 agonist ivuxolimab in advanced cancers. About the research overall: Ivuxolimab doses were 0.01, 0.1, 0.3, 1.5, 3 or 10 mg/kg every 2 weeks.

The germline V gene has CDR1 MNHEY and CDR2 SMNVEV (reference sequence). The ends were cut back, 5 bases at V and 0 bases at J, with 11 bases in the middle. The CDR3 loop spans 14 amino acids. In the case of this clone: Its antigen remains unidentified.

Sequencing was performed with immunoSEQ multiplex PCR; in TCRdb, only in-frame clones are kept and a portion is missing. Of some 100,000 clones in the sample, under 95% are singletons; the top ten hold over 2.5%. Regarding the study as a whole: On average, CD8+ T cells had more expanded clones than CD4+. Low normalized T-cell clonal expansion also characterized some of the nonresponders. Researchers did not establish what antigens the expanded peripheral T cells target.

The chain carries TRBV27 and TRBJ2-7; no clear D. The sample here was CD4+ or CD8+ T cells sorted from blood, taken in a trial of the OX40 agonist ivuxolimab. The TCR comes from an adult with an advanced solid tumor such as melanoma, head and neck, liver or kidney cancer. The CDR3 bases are TGTGCCAGCAGTGTTAGCCTAAGCTCCTACGAGCAGTACTTC. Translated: CASSVSLSSYEQYF.